Below, 32 T cell receptor beta chains from the same sample are listed, as sequenced in a study of blood T cell repertoires in COVID-19. The table came from immunoSEQ multiplex PCR; TCRdb's copy has only in-frame clones and leaves some out. The sample has about 250,000 clones; 80% to 95% are singletons. The sequencing sample was made of peripheral blood. The source of these receptors is a man aged 25-45 years with COVID-19, enrolled during active disease.

V and J are TRBV9 and TRBJ2-4; maybe TRBD2 (5 bases). The CDR3 sequence is 11 residues long. CDR1 is SGDLS and CDR2 is YYNGEE in the germline V gene. The V and J ends lost 4 bases and 10 bases respectively, with 9 bases between them. CDR3 protein: CASSSGDIQYF. CDR3 DNA: TGTGCCAGCAGCTCCGGGGATATTCAGTACTTC.

This chain uses TRBV5-1 with TRBJ2-7; 14 bases map to TRBD2. Germline V gene data show CDR1 as SGHRS and CDR2 as YFSETQ. CDR3 length equals 17 residues. V dropped 4 bases and J dropped 2; count of bases not matched to a gene: 8. The DNA of the CDR3 is TGCGCCAGCAGCCGGGGACTAGCGGGGGCACAGACCTACGAGCAGTACTTC. This sequence encodes CASSRGLAGAQTYEQYF.

This clone appeared a single time. The chain has TRBV2 and TRBJ1-1; D uncertain. The CDR3 covers 18 residues. V dropped 5 bases and J dropped 0 bases, with 22 bases sitting between them. Germline-derived CDR1 and CDR2 are SNHLY and FYNNEI. The CDR3 bases are TGTGCCAGCAGTACGCCCCCCTCCGGGATGGGTGTGAACACTGAAGCTTTCTTT. Encoded protein: CASSTPPSGMGVNTEAFF.

Comments on this clone: The same CDR3 also results from other DNA sequences found in this sample. The V call is TRBV6-1, the J call TRBJ1-1; 7 bases fit TRBD1. CDR3 length equals 13 residues. Trimming at V came to 2 bases and at J to 6 bases, leaving 3 bases not matched to a gene. Germline V CDR1 and CDR2: MNHNS, SASEGT. CDR3 bases: TGTGCCAGCAGTGAACACAGGGGAGCTGAAGCTTTCTTT. Translating it yields CASSEHRGAEAFF.

V and J are TRBV11-3 and TRBJ2-4; unclear D gene. This CDR3 contains 14 residues. CDR1 SGHNT and CDR2 YENEEA come from the germline V gene. Trimming took off 4 bases at V and 1 base at J, with 8 bases between the two ends. The CDR3 spells CASSSSQAKNIQYF. The CDR3 DNA sequence: TGTGCCAGCAGCTCTTCCCAGGCCAAAAACATTCAGTACTTC. The entire variable domain, with the rest obtained from reference TRBV11-3 and TRBJ2-4, is as follows: EAGVVQSPRYKIIEKKQPVAFWCNPISGHNTLYWYLQNLGQGPELLIRYENEEAVDDSQLPKDRFSAERLKGVDSTLKIQPAELGDSAVYLCASSSSQAKNIQYFGAGTRLSVL.

The chain links TRBV2 to TRBJ2-3; 13 bases fit TRBD2. Germline CDR1 SNHLY, CDR2 FYNNEI. The CDR3 is 18 amino acids. Trimming removed 6 bases from V and 4 bases from J; junction bases left unmatched: 13. This chain's CDR3 is CASRAGLAGVNPPDTQYF. As DNA, the CDR3 is TGTGCCAGCAGGGCCGGACTAGCGGGGGTCAACCCCCCAGATACGCAGTATTTT.

The chain couples TRBV19 to TRBJ1-1; 8 nucleotides agree with TRBD1. The germline V gene has CDR1 LNHDA and CDR2 SQIVND (reference sequence). Trimming at V came to 5 bases and at J to 0 bases, leaving 8 bases not matched to a gene. The CDR3 is 16 amino acids. The DNA of the CDR3 is TGTGCCAGTAGTGGTGGTACGGACAGGGTGAACACTGAAGCTTTCTTT. Translated, it gives CASSGGTDRVNTEAFF.

The rearrangement links TRBV5-6 to TRBJ2-3, with 11 bases aligning to TRBD2. This CDR3 has 16 residues. The germline CDR1 and CDR2 sequences are SGHDT and YYEEEE. With V trimmed by 4 bases and J by 5 bases, 9 bases remained unmatched. The CDR3 sequence: CASSVSGGAWEDTQYF. CDR3 nucleotides: TGTGCCAGCAGCGTTAGCGGGGGGGCCTGGGAAGATACGCAGTATTTT.

This clone showed up just once. A junction end diverges from the germline sequence, so it may reflect a read error. J is TRBJ2-1 and V is TRBV5-6; 7 bases align to TRBD2. Germline CDR1 reads SGHDT; CDR2 reads YYEEEE. This CDR3 spans 15 amino acids. The CDR3 DNA reads as TGTGCCAGCAGCTTTGGGACTAACTCCTTCAATGAGCAGTTCTTC. Translating gives CASSFGTNSFNEQFF.

The chain links TRBV28 to TRBJ1-6, with D possibly matching TRBD1 (5 bases). This CDR3 region has 15 residues. Germline V CDR1 and CDR2: MDHEN, SYDVKM. Trimming shortened V by 6 bases and J by 7 bases, and 16 bases separated the two germline ends. The CDR3 bases are TGTGCCAGCAGGGGATCTAGGCGGGGGAATTCACCCCTCCACTTT. Its translation: CASRGSRRGNSPLHF. The full variable domain, its missing parts supplied by reference TRBV28 and TRBJ1-6, is DVKVTQSSRYLVKRTGEKVFLECVQDMDHENMFWYRQDPGLGLRLIYFSYDVKMKEKGDIPEGYSVSREKKERFSLILESASTNQTSMYLCASRGSRRGNSPLHFGNGTRLTVT.

Here the CDR3 reads CASSKKGRGATILSRLYNEQFF. As DNA, the CDR3 is TGTGCCAGCAGCAAAAAAGGACGGGGGGCAACTATACTCTCGCGTCTCTACAATGAGCAGTTCTTC. The genes are TRBV21-1 and TRBJ2-1; the table's TRBD2 call for D was not verified on the DNA. TRBV21-1 corresponds to a pseudogene. This CDR3 contains 22 residues.

The V and J genes are TRBV24-1 and TRBJ2-3; TRBD2 aligns across 13 bases. This CDR3 is built from 13 residues. The V segment lost 9 bases and the J segment 4 bases; nucleotides outside the gene matches: 0. CDR1 and CDR2 (germline): KGHDR, SFDVKD. The DNA for the CDR3 is TGTGCCACCGGACTAGCGGGGGCAGATACGCAGTATTTT. It translates to CATGLAGADTQYF.

V and J are TRBV10-1 and TRBJ2-1, with TRBD2 matching over 11 bases. The CDR3 runs to 15 residues. Germline V lookup: CDR1 WNHNN, CDR2 SYGVQD (reference sequence). Trimming cost V 7 bases and J 6 bases; bases outside gene matches: 8. The CDR3 sequence is CASTDSGGASNEQFF. The CDR3 region has the DNA TGCGCCAGCACTGATAGCGGGGGGGCCTCCAATGAGCAGTTCTTC.

The rearrangement uses TRBV19 and TRBJ1-2; D ambiguous. CDR1 and CDR2 from the germline V gene are LNHDA and SQIVND (reference sequence). The CDR3 sequence is 11 residues long. V shed 3 bases and J shed 8 bases, with 7 bases lying between them. The CDR3 here is CASSIESGYTF. The CDR3 DNA reads as TGTGCCAGTAGTATTGAAAGCGGCTACACCTTC.

The chain combines TRBV29-1 with TRBJ2-3; 8 bases align to TRBD1. J was trimmed by 2 bases and V by 5 bases; bases with no gene match: 6. The length of the CDR3 is 14 residues. Germline lookup yields CDR1 SQVTM and CDR2 ANQGSEA. The CDR3 DNA is TGCAGCGTTCAGGACAGGGAGATCACAGATACGCAGTATTTT. This codes for CSVQDREITDTQYF.

V is TRBV5-1 and J is TRBJ2-1; possible D gene TRBD2, 7 bases. CDR3 length equals 18 residues. Looked up from germline, CDR1 is SGHRS and CDR2 is YFSETQ. Deletions cut 3 bases from V and 5 bases from J, with 24 bases between. CDR3 in amino acids: CASSWGGLPGFSHNEQFF. Written as DNA, the CDR3 is TGCGCCAGCAGCTGGGGGGGGCTCCCAGGATTTAGCCACAATGAGCAGTTCTTC. Looking up the rest from reference TRBV5-1 and TRBJ2-1 gives the full variable domain: KAGVTQTPRYLIKTRGQQVTLSCSPISGHRSVSWYQQTPGQGLQFLFEYFSETQRNKGNFPGRFSGRQFSNSRSEMNVSTLELGDSALYLCASSWGGLPGFSHNEQFFGPGTRLTVL.

The rearrangement joins TRBV9 to TRBJ1-6; 9 bases are shared with TRBD1. Germline V gives CDR1 SGDLS, CDR2 YYNGEE. CDR3 length equals 15 residues. The ends lost 2 bases at V and 8 bases at J; junction bases unmatched: 5. The CDR3 loop is CASSVAQGADSPLHF. CDR3 DNA: TGTGCCAGCAGCGTGGCACAGGGGGCGGATTCACCCCTCCACTTT.

V gene TRBV29-1 combines with J gene TRBJ2-1; 9 bases are a match to TRBD2. V gave up 4 bases and J gave up 9 bases; unmatched junction bases: 10. Germline CDR1 SQVTM, CDR2 ANQGSEA. CDR3 length: 14 residues. CDR3 protein: CSVGPAGGPGEQFF. For the CDR3, the DNA is TGCAGCGTTGGACCGGCGGGGGGGCCGGGTGAGCAGTTCTTC.

This clone was recorded a few times. The V call is TRBV6-5, the J call TRBJ1-5; TRBD1 might be the D (5 bases). Trimming left V 10 bases short and J 5 bases short, with 18 bases between. Germline CDR1 and CDR2: MNHEY and SVGAGI. There are 14 residues in the CDR3. The CDR3 DNA reads as TGTGCCACCAAAAAGACAGAAAATTATCAGCCCCAGCATTTT. It encodes CATKKTENYQPQHF.

This clone was seen only once. The V and J genes are TRBV27 and TRBJ1-2; D not resolved. The CDR3 is 13 amino acids. In germline, CDR1 is MNHEY, CDR2 SMNVEV (reference sequence). V was cut by 3 bases and J by 2 bases, with 7 bases left in between. DNA of the CDR3: TGTGCCAGCAGTTTCGGGAGAAACTATGGCTACACCTTC. Its translation: CASSFGRNYGYTF.

The chain has TRBV6-5 and TRBJ1-6; D unclear. CDR1 is MNHEY and CDR2 is SVGAGI in the germline V gene. The CDR3 is 15 amino acids. V lost 0 bases and J lost 9, with 12 bases in between. This CDR3 is CASSYSSVGGSPLHF. For the CDR3, the DNA is TGTGCCAGCAGTTACTCGTCGGTCGGCGGTTCACCCCTCCACTTT.

This clone has just one count. CDR3 DNA sequence: TGTGCCAGCAGCATAAGGGGACAGAACACTGAAGCTTTCTTT. It codes for CASSIRGQNTEAFF. The chain uses TRBV6-5 and TRBJ1-1; D might be TRBD1 (6 bases). Germline assignment: CDR1 MNHEY and CDR2 SVGAGI. This CDR3 is built from 14 residues. V gave up 6 bases and J gave up 1 base, with 12 bases separating them.

V gene TRBV27 combines with J gene TRBJ1-2, with 10 bases aligning to TRBD1. CDR1 is MNHEY and CDR2 is SMNVEV in the germline V gene (reference sequence). Germline trimming cut 0 bases from V and 2 bases from J; bases unmatched to any gene: 3. The CDR3 length is 16 residues. The CDR3 protein is CASSLSMGQGNYGYTF. As DNA, the CDR3 is TGTGCCAGCAGTTTATCGATGGGACAGGGGAACTATGGCTACACCTTC.

CDR3 nucleotides: TGTGCCAGCAGCTTGGAGGGGAGGGGCTACTCTGGGGCCAACGTCCTGACTTTC. Protein sequence: CASSLEGRGYSGANVLTF. The chain combines TRBV5-4 with TRBJ2-6; 7 bases match TRBD2. V was clipped by 0 bases and J by 0 bases; unmatched bases: 6. Germline loops: CDR1 SGHNT, CDR2 YYREEE (reference sequence). The CDR3 has 18 amino acids.

The chain is built from TRBV12-5 and TRBJ2-5; 8 bases match TRBD1. Per the germline V gene, CDR1 is LGHNT and CDR2 is FRNRAP. There are 14 residues in the CDR3. The J segment lost 1 base and the V segment lost 5 bases, leaving 3 bases of the junction unmatched. This CDR3 is CASGLGQGQETQYF. As DNA, the CDR3 is TGTGCTAGTGGTCTCGGACAGGGCCAAGAGACCCAGTACTTC. The whole variable domain, remainder taken from reference TRBV12-5 and TRBJ2-5, is DARVTQTPRHKVTEMGQEVTMRCQPILGHNTVFWYRQTMMQGLELLAYFRNRAPLDDSGMPKDRFSAEMPDATLATLKIQPSEPRDSAVYFCASGLGQGQETQYFGPGTRLLVL.

The chain employs TRBV7-2 and TRBJ2-1, with D possibly TRBD1 on 6 matching bases. Trimming took 5 bases from V and 0 from J, leaving 11 bases between them. The CDR3 loop spans 15 amino acids. Germline CDR1 is SGHTA and CDR2 is FQGNSA. The CDR3 sequence: CASSQRGNSYNEQFF. For the CDR3, the DNA is TGTGCCAGCAGCCAAAGGGGGAACTCCTACAATGAGCAGTTCTTC.

CDR3 in amino acids: CASRTPGTPRGSLHF. The CDR3 region has the DNA TGTGCCAGCAGAACACCCGGGACGCCTAGGGGGTCCCTCCACTTT. V and J are TRBV5-5 and TRBJ1-6, with D tentatively TRBD1 (6 bases). CDR3 length equals 15 residues. Germline CDR1 SGHKS, CDR2 YYEKEE (reference sequence). V was pared by 5 bases and J by 14 bases, with 23 bases between.

The rearrangement links TRBV19 to TRBJ1-4, with 10 bases identical to TRBD1. Germline assignment: CDR1 LNHDA and CDR2 SQIVND (reference sequence). CDR3 length: 19 amino acids. V lost 9 bases to trimming and J lost 10 bases; unmatched junction nucleotides: 26. The CDR3 sequence: CASNPQSGFAGTGDGKLFF. CDR3 nucleotides: TGTGCCAGCAACCCCCAATCCGGTTTTGCCGGGACAGGGGATGGAAAACTGTTTTTT.

This chain connects TRBV19 to TRBJ2-2; D is possibly TRBD1 (5 bases). Germline assignment: CDR1 LNHDA and CDR2 SQIVND (reference sequence). V was pared by 2 bases and J by 4 bases, with 11 bases between. The CDR3 spans 15 residues. In DNA form, the CDR3 reads TGTGCCAGTAGTATACGGCAGGGTGGCACCGGGGAGCTGTTTTTT. This codes for CASSIRQGGTGELFF.

The V and J genes are TRBV18 and TRBJ1-2; TRBD1 agrees at 8 bases. The CDR3 has 14 amino acids. CDR1 and CDR2 (germline): KGHSH, LQKENI. With V trimmed by 1 base and J by 5 bases, 3 bases remained unmatched. The CDR3 DNA reads TGTGCCAGCTCACCACAAGACAGGGGTTATGGCTACACCTTC. Protein sequence: CASSPQDRGYGYTF. The full variable domain, in which reference TRBV18 and TRBJ1-2 provide the parts outside the CDR3, is NAGVMQNPRHLVRRRGQEARLRCSPMKGHSHVYWYRQLPEEGLKFMVYLQKENIIDESGMPKERFSAEFPKEGPSILRIQQVVRGDSAAYFCASSPQDRGYGYTFGSGTRLTVV.

The chain combines TRBV27 with TRBJ1-1; 9 bases align to TRBD1. The length of the CDR3 is 15 residues. After removal of 5 bases from V and 1 base from J, the junction contained 5 bases not matched to a gene. CDR1 MNHEY and CDR2 SMNVEV come from the germline V gene (reference sequence). This chain's CDR3 is CASSTTTGGNTEAFF. In nucleotides, the CDR3 is TGTGCCAGCAGTACAACGACAGGGGGGAACACTGAAGCTTTCTTT.

V usage is TRBV11-3 and J usage is TRBJ2-1; TRBD1 aligns across 10 bases. From germline, CDR1 is SGHNT and CDR2 YENEEA. J gave up 2 bases and V 5 bases, and 3 bases lay outside the gene matches. CDR3 length: 15 residues. DNA for the CDR3: TGTGCCAGCAGCCCAGGACAGGGGGCCTACAATGAGCAGTTCTTC. Residues: CASSPGQGAYNEQFF.